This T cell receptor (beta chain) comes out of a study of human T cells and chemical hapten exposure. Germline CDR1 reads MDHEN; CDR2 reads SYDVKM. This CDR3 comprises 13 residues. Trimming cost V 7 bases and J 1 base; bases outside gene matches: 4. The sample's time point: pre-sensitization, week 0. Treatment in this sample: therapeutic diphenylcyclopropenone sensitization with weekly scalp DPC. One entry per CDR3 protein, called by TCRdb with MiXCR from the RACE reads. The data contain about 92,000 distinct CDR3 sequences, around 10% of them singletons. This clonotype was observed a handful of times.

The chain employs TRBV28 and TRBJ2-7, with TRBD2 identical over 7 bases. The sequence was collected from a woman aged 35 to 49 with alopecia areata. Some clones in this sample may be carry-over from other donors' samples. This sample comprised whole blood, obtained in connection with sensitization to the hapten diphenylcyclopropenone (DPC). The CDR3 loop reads CASMSGGSYEQYF. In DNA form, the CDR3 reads TGTGCCAGCATGTCCGGGGGGTCCTACGAGCAGTACTTC.